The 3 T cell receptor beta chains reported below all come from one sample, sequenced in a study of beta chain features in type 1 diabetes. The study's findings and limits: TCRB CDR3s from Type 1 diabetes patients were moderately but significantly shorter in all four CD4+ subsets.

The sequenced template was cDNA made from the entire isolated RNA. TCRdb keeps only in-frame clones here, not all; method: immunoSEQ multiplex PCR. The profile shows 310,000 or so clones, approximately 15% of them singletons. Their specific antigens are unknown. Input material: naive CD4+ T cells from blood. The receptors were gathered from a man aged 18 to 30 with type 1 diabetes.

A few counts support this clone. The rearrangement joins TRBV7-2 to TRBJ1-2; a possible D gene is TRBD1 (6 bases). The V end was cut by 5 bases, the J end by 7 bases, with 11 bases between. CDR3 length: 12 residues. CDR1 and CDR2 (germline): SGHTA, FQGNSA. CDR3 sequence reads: CASSGTGSGYTF. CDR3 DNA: TGTGCCAGCAGCGGAACAGGGAGTGGCTACACCTTC. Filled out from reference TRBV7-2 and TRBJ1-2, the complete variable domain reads GAGVSQSPSNKVTEKGKDVELRCDPISGHTALYWYRQSLGQGLEFLIYFQGNSAPDKSGLPSDRFSAERTGGSVSTLTIQRTQQEDSAVYLCASSGTGSGYTFGSGTRLTVV.

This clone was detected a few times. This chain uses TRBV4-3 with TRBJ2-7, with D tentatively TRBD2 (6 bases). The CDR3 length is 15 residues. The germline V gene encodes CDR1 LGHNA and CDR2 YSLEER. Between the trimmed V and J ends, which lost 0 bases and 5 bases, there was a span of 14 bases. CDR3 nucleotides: TGCGCCAGCAGCCAAGAAGGGGCGGGGAGGAACGAGCAGTACTTC. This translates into CASSQEGAGRNEQYF.

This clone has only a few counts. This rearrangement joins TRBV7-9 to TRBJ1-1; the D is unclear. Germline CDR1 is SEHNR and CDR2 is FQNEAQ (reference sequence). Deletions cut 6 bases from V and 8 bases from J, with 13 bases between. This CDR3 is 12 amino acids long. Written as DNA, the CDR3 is TGTGCCAGCAGTCAAAGCGCGGTGGAAGCTTTCTTT. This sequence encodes CASSQSAVEAFF. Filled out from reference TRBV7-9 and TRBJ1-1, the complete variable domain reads DTGVSQNPRHKITKRGQNVTFRCDPISEHNRLYWYRQTLGQGPEFLTYFQNEAQLEKSRLLSDRFSAERPKGSFSTLEIQRTEQGDSAMYLCASSQSAVEAFFGQGTRLTVV.